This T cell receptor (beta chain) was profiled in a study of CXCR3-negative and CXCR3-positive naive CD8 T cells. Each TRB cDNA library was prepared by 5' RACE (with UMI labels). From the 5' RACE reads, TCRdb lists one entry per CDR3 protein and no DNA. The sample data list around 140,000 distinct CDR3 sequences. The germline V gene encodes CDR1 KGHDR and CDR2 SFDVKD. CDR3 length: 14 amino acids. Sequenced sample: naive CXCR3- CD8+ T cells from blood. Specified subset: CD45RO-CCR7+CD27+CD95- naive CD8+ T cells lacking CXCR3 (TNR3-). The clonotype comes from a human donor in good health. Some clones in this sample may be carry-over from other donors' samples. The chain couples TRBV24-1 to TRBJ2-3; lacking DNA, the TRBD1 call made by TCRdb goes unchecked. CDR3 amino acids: CATSEGQGQDKQYF.